This T cell receptor beta chain comes out of a study of cytomegalovirus exposure and HLA in healthy donors. Study-wide points: Accounts indicate the classifier identified cytomegalovirus status with strong specificity and sensitivity. In a later analysis, TCR beta V- and J-gene trimming showed a link to a missense DCLRE1C variant.

This clone was seen a handful of times. Antigen unknown. CDR1 is MGHRA and CDR2 is YSYEKL in the germline V gene. V lost 3 bases and J 4 bases, leaving 14 bases between the germline ends. The CDR3 is made up of 15 amino acids. Amplification used 60 Vbeta primers and 13 Jbeta primers. Sequencing was performed with immunoSEQ multiplex PCR; in TCRdb, only in-frame clones are kept and a portion is missing. The profile shows 100,000 to 150,000 clones, roughly 10% of them singletons. The receptor was derived from a woman aged 18-29 years in good health and CMV-seropositive. The chain links TRBV4-1 to TRBJ2-3, with D tentatively TRBD2 (5 bases). The material sequenced was PBMCs. For the CDR3, the DNA is TGCGCCAGCAGCCATCCGGGGTATAGTTCAGATACGCAGTATTTT. Its protein product is CASSHPGYSSDTQYF.